This T cell receptor beta chain emerged from a study of shared clonotypes between healthy human individuals. The study, taken as a whole, reports: Non-shared clonotypes had lower generation probabilities than those shared by all four donors. A generally larger estimated richness was seen in naive subsets than in memory subsets. Sorted-subset sequencing was shown by rarefaction to be incomplete despite large depth.

In the original processing: Junction-only immunoSEQ data arrived without quality scores, meaning filtering differed. Only in-frame clones appear in the TCRdb table, and some are missing; sequencing was by immunoSEQ multiplex PCR. That table is the source of V, J and clone size, and D and trimming were worked out from the DNA. Of millions of clones in the sample, about 95% were seen once. This CDR3 has 13 residues. V was pared by 5 bases and J by 3 bases, with 1 base of the junction left unmatched. Germline V lookup: CDR1 PRHDT, CDR2 FYEKMQ (reference sequence). For this clone: Its target is not known.

CD45RO-negative, CCR7-positively selected cells formed the naive CD8 fraction, excluding terminally differentiated effector memory CD45RA+ cells. The sequence came from a man aged 18 to 29 in good health. The sample taken for sequencing was naive CD8+ T cells sorted from blood. The chain recombines TRBV13 with TRBJ2-3, with 8 bases fitting TRBD1. The CDR3 region is CASSGQGTDTQYF. The CDR3 DNA follows: TGTGCCAGCAGCGGACAGGGAACAGATACGCAGTATTTT.